One TCR beta chain is described in this entry. This specimen comes from a study of control samples from healthy donors and cancer patients. Sequencing was performed with immunoSEQ multiplex PCR; in TCRdb, only in-frame clones are kept and a portion is missing. The sample holds about 71,000 clones, about nine tenths seen once. Germline loops: CDR1 MNHNS, CDR2 SASEGT. Trimming pared 1 base from V and 2 bases from J, leaving 11 bases between. The CDR3 is made up of 15 amino acids. The sequenced material came from PBMCs. V is TRBV6-1 and J is TRBJ1-2; D may be TRBD1 (5 bases). This sequence was found in a man between 60 and 70 years old with lung cancer. In DNA form, the CDR3 reads TGTGCCAGCAGTGAAGGGTGGGGCCAAAACTATGGCTACACCTTC. Its translation is CASSEGWGQNYGYTF.